This T cell receptor beta chain was retrieved from a study of T cell clonality in common variable immunodeficiency. Whole-study results and caveats: CVID patient heterogeneity limited repertoire-clinical complication correlations. CVID subjects showed higher TCRbeta clonality than healthy controls.

Caucasian heritage predominated among both patients and controls. Method: immunoSEQ multiplex PCR; TCRdb's copy keeps in-frame clones and lacks some. The sample gives under 40,000 clones, none seen only once, and the top ten clones hold 0.95%. This clone was picked up many times. Its cognate antigen is unknown. The missing CDR3 end, 3 residues past where the read stops, is filled in from the germline J gene. The CDR3 has 18 residues. V shed 4 bases, J shed 1 base, and the junction held 6 bases outside the gene matches. Germline CDR1 and CDR2: SGHRS and YFSETQ. The chain links TRBV5-1 to TRBJ2-3; 16 nucleotides match TRBD2. The TCR comes from a person aged 18 to 70 in good health. The specimen sequenced was peripheral blood mononuclear cells. CDR3 sequence reads: CASSAGTSGGAGTDTQYF. The part of the CDR3 DNA that was read is TGCGCCAGCAGCGCCGGGACTAGCGGGGGGGCGGGCACAGATACG.